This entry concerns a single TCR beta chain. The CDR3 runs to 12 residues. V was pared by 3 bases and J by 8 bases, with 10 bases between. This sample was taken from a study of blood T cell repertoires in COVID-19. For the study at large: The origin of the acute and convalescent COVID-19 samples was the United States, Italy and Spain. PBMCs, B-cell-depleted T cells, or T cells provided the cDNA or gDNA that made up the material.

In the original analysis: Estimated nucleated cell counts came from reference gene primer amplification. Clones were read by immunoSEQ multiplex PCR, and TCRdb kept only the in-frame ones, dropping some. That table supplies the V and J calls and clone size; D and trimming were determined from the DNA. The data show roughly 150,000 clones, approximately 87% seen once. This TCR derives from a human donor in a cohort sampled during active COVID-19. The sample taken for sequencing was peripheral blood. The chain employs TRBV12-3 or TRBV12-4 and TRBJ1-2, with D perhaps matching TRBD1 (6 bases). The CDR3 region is CASSFEGGGYTF. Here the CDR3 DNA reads TGTGCCAGCAGTTTCGAAGGGGGAGGCTACACCTTC.